This T cell receptor beta chain was captured by sequencing in a study of Ad26.COV2.S vaccination and SARS-CoV-2 variants. The wider study: Dosing was one shot or two shots 56 days apart.

The repertoire was sequenced with immunoSEQ multiplex PCR; TCRdb's copy has only in-frame clones and lacks some. Found here are about 420,000 clones, over 75% of them singletons; the top ten hold about 4%. Treatment denoted: 15 to 20 received Ad26.COV2.S at low or high dose, single or two shots; about 5 received placebo; per-sample allocation not given. All samples were drawn on day 63, counting from the first vaccine or placebo injection. V shed 6 bases and J shed 8 bases, with 14 bases lying between them. The CDR3 totals 13 residues. The sequencing used peripheral blood, collected in a trial of Ad26.COV2.S vaccine versus placebo. The receptor comes from a person between 18 and 60 years old who received the Ad26.COV2.S COVID-19 vaccine or a placebo. The V gene is TRBV12-3 or TRBV12-4, the J gene TRBJ2-4; no firm D call. The CDR3 region has the DNA TGTGCCAGCAGCCCCAGCGTAAGTGACATTCAGTACTTC. Translated, it gives CASSPSVSDIQYF.